This T cell receptor beta chain was documented in a study of T cells in Graves' hyperthyroidism and ophthalmopathy. This clonotype appeared many times. The antigen is not known. RNA transcripts provided the source from which TCR beta CDR3 regions were amplified. A first-round RT-PCR of the TCR CDR3 used the HTBI primer set. TCRdb fed the multiplex PCR reads into MiXCR, producing one record per CDR3 protein. Among 300,000 or so distinct CDR3 sequences, roughly a fifth were seen once, and the ten largest hold over 45%. General study results and limits: Blood also showed most of the thyroid clonotypes that were expanded above 0.001.

The V and J ends lost 1 base and 1 base respectively, with 11 bases between them. This CDR3 contains 15 residues. Per the germline V gene, CDR1 is DFQATT and CDR2 is SNEGSKA (reference sequence). Sequenced material: blood. This TCR came from a woman in her forties or fifties with Graves' hyperthyroidism. The chain combines TRBV20-1 with TRBJ1-5; D may be TRBD1 (6 bases). The CDR3 DNA is TGCAGTGCTAGAGGGGGGGGGCGCAGCAATCAGCCCCAGCATTTT. Protein sequence: CSARGGGRSNQPQHF.